This record covers a single TCR beta chain. Its matching antigen is unknown. Sequencing used immunoSEQ multiplex PCR; TCRdb keeps in-frame clones, though not all of them. Seen here are 150,000 to 200,000 clones, roughly 88% observed once, and the top ten hold more than 2.5%. This CDR3 contains 17 residues. The germline V gene encodes CDR1 SGHAT and CDR2 FQDESV (reference sequence). J gave up 0 bases and V 1 base, and 5 bases lay outside the gene matches. These data originate in a study of cytotoxic CD8 clonotypes in ibrutinib-treated CLL. The wider study: Of a cohort that held some eleven relapsed/refractory and some 14 treatment-naive patients, around 18 were IGHV unmutated. Points from the study as a whole: Public clonotypes were uncommon and contracted or stayed stable on treatment. Sampling of sustained-remission and progressing patients occurred at differing times.

The source is a human donor with chronic lymphocytic leukemia. The chain joins TRBV11-1 to TRBJ2-1; the match to TRBD2 covers 8 bases. The sample in question was PBMCs, obtained at disease progression, from a patient treated with ibrutinib. CDR3 in DNA: TGTGCCAGCAGCTTAGAAATAGCGGGAAGCTCCTACAATGAGCAGTTCTTC. This encodes CASSLEIAGSSYNEQFF.